Shown below are 17 T cell receptor beta chains from a single sample sequenced in a study of patients and donors after allogeneic stem cell transplantation (dated by TCRdb to the early 2020s). Library method: RT-PCR. This sample was sequenced with a NextSeq 550. TCRdb trimmed public reads at Q25 via fastp, called clones via MiXCR and kept in-frame beta chains. Records with the same CDR3 protein are collapsed into one entry carrying the most frequent genes and DNA. The sample data list roughly 960,000 distinct CDR3 sequences, and approximately 19% of these were observed just once. 5% to 6.5% of the sample comes from the top ten. The sample was blood, either unsorted or a sorted T cell fraction (not recorded which). The receptor set was obtained from a human donor who was either an allogeneic HSCT recipient or a stem cell or donor lymphocyte infusion donor (not recorded which). It is not recorded whose cells these are; they may come from a transplant donor.

The chain recombines TRBV12-3 or TRBV12-4 with TRBJ2-7; D possibly matches TRBD1 or TRBD2 (5 bases each). This CDR3 region has 15 residues. Trimming took off 6 bases at V and 6 bases at J, with 21 bases between the two ends. In DNA form, the CDR3 reads TGTGCCAGCAGGATCTCCGGGGCCCTTGGAGCCGAGCAGTACTTC. Translating it yields CASRISGALGAEQYF.

This clonotype appeared many times. The chain employs TRBV12-3 or TRBV12-4 and TRBJ2-7, with a weak D call TRBD1 (5 bases). The CDR3 length is 12 residues. Between the trimmed V and J ends, which lost 6 bases and 1 base, there was a span of 7 bases. CDR3 DNA sequence: TGTGCCAGCAGGGGGCTTTCCTACGAGCAGTACTTC. It specifies CASRGLSYEQYF.

The chain combines TRBV7-6 with TRBJ2-3; no clear D gene. Per the germline V gene, CDR1 is SGHVS and CDR2 is FNYEAQ. CDR3 length: 15 amino acids. V gave up 7 bases and J gave up 0 bases, with 14 bases separating them. The CDR3 DNA follows: TGTGCCAGCACCCCCGTGGCCTCAAGCACAGATACGCAGTATTTT. Translated: CASTPVASSTDTQYF.

The chain is built from TRBV15 and TRBJ2-6, with 9 bases lining up with TRBD2. The V gene end was trimmed by 3 bases and the J gene end by 2 bases; junction bases not matched to a gene: 5. Germline CDR1 reads LNHNV; CDR2 reads YYDKDF (reference sequence). There are 17 residues in the CDR3. The chain's CDR3 is CATSSSGRSTGANVLTF. In nucleotides, the CDR3 is TGTGCCACCAGCAGTAGCGGGAGAAGTACTGGGGCCAACGTCCTGACTTTC.

This clonotype was recorded at least ten times. The rearrangement uses TRBV7-2 and TRBJ2-3; no reliable D call. Trimming shortened V by 3 bases and J by 1 base, and 8 bases separated the two germline ends. This CDR3 is built from 14 residues. Germline CDR1 SGHTA, CDR2 FQGNSA. As DNA, the CDR3 is TGTGCCAGCAGCTTCCAGACGGGCACAGATACGCAGTATTTT. It yields the protein CASSFQTGTDTQYF.

CDR3 nucleotide sequence: TGTGCCAGCAGGGGTTACGGGAAAGGAGAGGAGACCCAGTACTTC. This sequence encodes CASRGYGKGEETQYF. The chain links TRBV3-1 to TRBJ2-5, with D possibly matching TRBD2 (5 bases). The germline gives CDR1 LGHDT, CDR2 YNNKEL (reference sequence). The CDR3 spans 15 residues. The V end was cut by 6 bases, the J end by 5 bases, with 19 bases between.

The rearrangement links TRBV6-1 to TRBJ2-2, with D possibly TRBD2 on 6 matching bases. V lost 11 bases and J 2 bases, leaving 15 bases between the germline ends. There are 14 residues in the CDR3. Germline V lookup: CDR1 MNHNS, CDR2 SASEGT. This CDR3 reads CAAGRLANTGELFF. In nucleotides, the CDR3 is TGTGCCGCGGGGCGTCTAGCCAACACCGGGGAGCTGTTTTTT.

The V gene is TRBV29-1, the J gene TRBJ2-3; D call uncertain. The CDR3 runs 13 residues. Trimming stripped 7 bases from V and 2 bases from J, with 13 bases between. Germline V CDR1 and CDR2: SQVTM, ANQGSEA. The CDR3 DNA reads as TGCAGCGGAGGTAAAGACAACACAGATACGCAGTATTTT. Translating it yields CSGGKDNTDTQYF.

The sample holds many counts of this clonotype. The chain joins TRBV12-3 or TRBV12-4 to TRBJ2-1; 9 bases match TRBD2. The CDR3 sequence is 18 residues long. Losses at the gene ends were 2 bases for V and 6 bases for J; bases not matched to a gene: 14. CDR3: CASSLWGTSPTRFNEQFF. The CDR3 bases are TGTGCCAGCAGTTTATGGGGGACTAGCCCTACCCGTTTCAATGAGCAGTTCTTC.

This sequence joins TRBV6-1 and TRBJ1-6; 8 bases are a match to TRBD1. Per the germline V gene, CDR1 is MNHNS and CDR2 is SASEGT. This CDR3 is built from 16 residues. Trimming at V came to 6 bases and at J to 5 bases, leaving 9 bases not matched to a gene. The chain's CDR3 is CASSFLTGAHNSPLHF. The CDR3 DNA is TGTGCCAGCAGCTTCCTGACAGGGGCCCATAATTCACCCCTCCACTTT.

This rearrangement joins TRBV11-2 to TRBJ2-7; a weak D match, TRBD1 (5 bases). V was pared by 3 bases and J by 5 bases, with 17 bases between. Germline V gene sequence: CDR1 SGHAT, CDR2 FQNNGV. The CDR3 consists of 15 residues. The CDR3 reads CASSLIQGSSNEQYF. CDR3 nucleotide sequence: TGTGCCAGCAGCTTGATTCAGGGAAGTTCTAACGAGCAGTACTTC.

The chain joins TRBV12-3 or TRBV12-4 to TRBJ2-7; D is perhaps TRBD1 (6 bases). Trimming cost V 6 bases and J 2 bases, with 14 bases left between them. The CDR3 totals 14 residues. This CDR3 reads CASRDRDTTYEQYF. CDR3 sequence (DNA): TGTGCCAGCAGGGACCGGGACACAACCTACGAGCAGTACTTC.

This clonotype appeared a single time. The rearrangement links TRBV2 to TRBJ2-1, with D possibly TRBD2 on 6 matching bases. V lost 4 bases to trimming and J lost 9 bases, with 28 bases between them. Looked up from germline, CDR1 is SNHLY and CDR2 is FYNNEI. This CDR3 comprises 18 residues. In DNA, the CDR3 is TGTGCCAGCAGTGTTTCGGGTCGGACTACCCCTCCGTGGGGTGAGCAGTTCTTC. Translation gives CASSVSGRTTPPWGEQFF.

CDR3 DNA: TGTGCCAGCAGTGAGTCCTCCAGCAGGAGCACTTACTATGGCTACACCTTC. Protein product: CASSESSSRSTYYGYTF. This chain links TRBV25-1 with TRBJ1-2; D gene ambiguous. Trimming cost V 3 bases and J 3 bases, with 20 bases left between them. CDR1 is MGHDK and CDR2 is SYGVNS in the germline V gene. The CDR3 sequence is 17 residues long.

This clonotype was seen only a few times. The chain recombines TRBV29-1 with TRBJ2-1; D call uncertain. V was shortened by 4 bases and J by 4 bases, with 11 bases between the two germline ends. The CDR3 covers 13 residues. Per germline, CDR1 SQVTM and CDR2 ANQGSEA. CDR3 in amino acids: CSVVGGNYNEQFF. DNA for the CDR3: TGCAGCGTTGTCGGCGGAAATTACAATGAGCAGTTCTTC.

This chain links TRBV19 with TRBJ1-2; D uncertain. The CDR3 has 11 residues. Looked up from germline, CDR1 is LNHDA and CDR2 is SQIVND (reference sequence). V was clipped by 2 bases and J by 8 bases, with 6 bases between them. The CDR3 sequence: CASSITNGYTF. CDR3 nucleotides: TGTGCCAGTAGTATAACAAACGGCTACACCTTC.

This chain joins TRBV5-1 and TRBJ2-7; 8 positions match TRBD2. Trimming at V came to 3 bases and at J to 3 bases, leaving 5 bases not matched to a gene. The CDR3 covers 14 residues. Per the germline V gene, CDR1 is SGHRS and CDR2 is YFSETQ. The CDR3 protein is CASSWDRGGYEQYF. The CDR3 DNA reads TGCGCCAGCAGCTGGGACCGGGGGGGCTACGAGCAGTACTTC.